This TCR beta chain derives from a study of OX40 agonist ivuxolimab in advanced cancers. Study in general: Patients received ivuxolimab, an agonistic anti-OX40 (CD134) antibody.

Overall study results and limits: The specificity for antigen of the expanded peripheral T cells was not determined.

V lost 5 bases to trimming and J lost 5 bases, with 15 bases between them. CDR3 length equals 15 residues. The V gene's germline CDR1 is MNHNY and CDR2 SVGAGI (reference sequence). Repertoires were generated with immunoSEQ multiplex PCR, while TCRdb's copy carries only in-frame clones and drops some. Of tens of thousands of clones listed, around four fifths are singletons. Regarding this clone: Antigen specificity is unknown.

The sequence derives from an adult with an advanced solid tumor such as melanoma, head and neck, liver or kidney cancer. The sample consisted of CD4+ or CD8+ T cells sorted from blood, taken in a trial of the OX40 agonist ivuxolimab. J is TRBJ2-2 and V is TRBV6-6, with D possibly being TRBD1 (6 bases). This chain's CDR3 is CASSPPGHGTGELFF. CDR3 coding DNA: TGTGCCAGCAGTCCCCCGGGACACGGGACCGGGGAGCTGTTTTTT.